The sequence of this TCR beta chain was determined in a study of blood T cell repertoires in COVID-19. Whole-study context: T cells, B-cell-depleted T cells, or PBMCs provided the cDNA or gDNA that served as material.

This CDR3 is built from 12 residues. CDR1 MDHEN and CDR2 SYDVKM come from the germline V gene. V lost 10 bases to trimming and J lost 10 bases, with 19 bases between them. Per the authors' pipeline: Estimation of nucleated cell counts relied on the amplification of reference gene primers. Produced via immunoSEQ multiplex PCR; TCRdb's table is partial and in-frame only. D and trimming come from the DNA, and the V and J calls and clone size come from that table. The table includes some 200,000 clones, around 81% detected once. The specimen was peripheral blood. V gene TRBV28 combines with J gene TRBJ1-1; TRBD1 is a possible D gene (5 bases). This TCR was sampled from a woman in her seventies with acute or convalescent COVID-19. As DNA, the CDR3 is TGTGCCACCGAGTCGGGGGGGGGTGCAGCTTTCTTT. Its protein product is CATESGGGAAFF.